These T cell receptor beta chains were read from a single sample in a study of breast tumors, draining lymph nodes, adjacent tissues. One entry per CDR3 protein results from TCRdb running MiXCR on the multiplex PCR reads. The sample lists 170,000 or so distinct CDR3 sequences; 30% to 35% were seen once. Sequencing was done on a sample of axillary lymph node tissue. The receptors originated from a female donor with breast cancer. Some clones in this sample may be carry-over from other donors' samples. The CDR3 runs from the conserved cysteine through the conserved F or W. Each record gives: J gene, V gene, CDR3 protein.

TRBJ2-3,TRBV20-1,CSARQVGLADNTQYF
TRBJ2-5,TRBV9,CASSVGAGTGRLGETQYF
TRBJ1-5,TRBV12-3/TRBV12-4,CASSFGGTATGLPQHF
TRBJ2-3,TRBV14,CASSHNDRGRLEFQYF
TRBJ2-3,TRBV4-2,CASSQDTSGGTDTQYF
TRBJ2-3,TRBV11-3,CASSLDLSRGGVDTQYF
TRBJ2-6,TRBV6-5,CASRSGRKYSGANVLTF
TRBJ2-7,TRBV7-9,CASSPTPGLAAFPPYEQYF
TRBJ1-3,TRBV6-2/TRBV6-3,CAARTSGNTIYF
TRBJ1-4,TRBV9,CASSLEGQPLEKLFF
-,TRBV19,CASSRVGGTDTQHF
TRBJ2-3,TRBV7-8,CASRRSGGQYTDTQYF
TRBJ2-3,TRBV19,CASSTQADTQYF
TRBJ1-6,TRBV27,CASSRLFDSPLHF
TRBJ2-7,TRBV19,CASSMRGTSPYEQYF
TRBJ2-2,TRBV7-9,CASSSLDGYLTGELFF
TRBJ2-6,TRBV20-1,CSARDPGGVGANVLTF
TRBJ1-2,TRBV7-9,CASSLIPGTGRVNYGYTF
TRBJ1-4,TRBV20-1,CSARWSQRSEKLFF
TRBJ2-2,TRBV6-5,CASSYGTGELFF
TRBJ2-3,TRBV7-9,CASSQSDREVTGEAQYF
TRBJ2-7,TRBV6-1,CASSELSPGQVNEQYF
TRBJ2-3,TRBV5-1,CASSFGVGGDTDTQYF
TRBJ2-3,TRBV2,CASSEEGGLYTDTQYF
TRBJ1-5,TRBV12-3/TRBV12-4,CASSSANYGYTFGSGGRTGQPQHF
TRBJ1-3,TRBV29-1,CSVGSTGDNYGYTIYF
TRBJ2-7,TRBV7-2,CASSPQGASYEQYF
TRBJ1-5,TRBV28,CATPGKDSNQPQHF
TRBJ2-1,TRBV18,CASSPEGSGFDEQFF
TRBJ2-7,TRBV20-1,CSARDPNYEPYF
TRBJ1-2,TRBV3-2,CASSHAIFRDRQGCGYTF
TRBJ2-6,TRBV19,CASSIRAGTEAF
TRBJ2-3,TRBV12-3/TRBV12-4,CASSPLLAGGPNTQYF
TRBJ2-6,TRBV4-1,CASRSTGANVLTF
TRBJ2-2,TRBV6-6,CASRPRGTSGELFF
TRBJ1-6,TRBV19,CASSIRAGQLNSNSPLHF
TRBJ1-2,TRBV6-1,CASSHPALGNDGYTF
TRBJ2-1,TRBV9,CASSVPLGLAGGTEQFF
TRBJ2-4,TRBV7-3,CASSLTGSAKTIQYF
TRBJ1-2,TRBV3-1,CASSQQGLSYTF
TRBJ2-5,TRBV6-5,CASSYPSGGAETQYF
TRBJ2-2,TRBV9,CASSLAAGDYTGELFF
TRBJ1-6,TRBV7-9,CASSRDTYNSPLHF
TRBJ1-2,TRBV27,CASSYLKGTSANYGYTF
TRBJ2-3,TRBV9,CASSAGQSGTDTQYF
TRBJ1-1,TRBV12-3/TRBV12-4,CASSLDRAGEASF
TRBJ2-3,TRBV7-8,CASSLSPPVSTDTQYF
TRBJ2-3,TRBV11-2,CASSADVRGLGLAGKRDTQYF
TRBJ2-7,TRBV7-9,CASSAYRDIYEQYF
TRBJ2-1,TRBV9,CASSPTSGSNEQFF
TRBJ2-7,TRBV7-9,CASSQTVSYEQYF
TRBJ2-5,TRBV7-9,CASSRGQGETQYF
TRBJ2-7,TRBV6-2/TRBV6-3,CASSYSAVYEQYF
TRBJ2-7,TRBV14,CASSTSGGALSYEQYF
TRBJ2-3,TRBV20-1,CSAGKTGLVPDTQYF